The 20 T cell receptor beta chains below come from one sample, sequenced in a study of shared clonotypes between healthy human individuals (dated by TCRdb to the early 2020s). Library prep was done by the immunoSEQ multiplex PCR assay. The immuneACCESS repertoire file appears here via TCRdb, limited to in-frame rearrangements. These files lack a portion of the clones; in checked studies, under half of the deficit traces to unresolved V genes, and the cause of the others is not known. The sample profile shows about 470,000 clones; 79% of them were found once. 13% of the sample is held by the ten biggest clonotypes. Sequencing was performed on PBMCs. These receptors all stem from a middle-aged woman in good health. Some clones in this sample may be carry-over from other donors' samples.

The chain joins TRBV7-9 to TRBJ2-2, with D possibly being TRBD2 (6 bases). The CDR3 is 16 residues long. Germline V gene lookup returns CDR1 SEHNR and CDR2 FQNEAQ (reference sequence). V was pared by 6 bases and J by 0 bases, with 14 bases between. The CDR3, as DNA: TGTGCCAGCAGACCACAACTAGCAGCGAACACCGGGGAGCTGTTTTTT. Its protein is CASRPQLAANTGELFF.

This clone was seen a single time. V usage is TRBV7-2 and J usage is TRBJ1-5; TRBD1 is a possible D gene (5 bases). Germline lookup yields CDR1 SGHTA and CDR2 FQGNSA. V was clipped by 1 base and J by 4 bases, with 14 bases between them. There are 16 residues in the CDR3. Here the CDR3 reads CASSLGVGLLNQPQHF. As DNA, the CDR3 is TGTGCCAGCAGCTTAGGGGTGGGGCTGCTGAATCAGCCCCAGCATTTT.

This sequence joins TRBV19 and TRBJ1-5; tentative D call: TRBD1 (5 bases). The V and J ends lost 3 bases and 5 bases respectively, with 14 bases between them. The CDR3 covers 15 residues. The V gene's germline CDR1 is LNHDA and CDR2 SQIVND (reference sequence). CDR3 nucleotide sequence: TGTGCCAGTAGTATGCAGGGAGGACACTATCAGCCCCAGCATTTT. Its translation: CASSMQGGHYQPQHF.

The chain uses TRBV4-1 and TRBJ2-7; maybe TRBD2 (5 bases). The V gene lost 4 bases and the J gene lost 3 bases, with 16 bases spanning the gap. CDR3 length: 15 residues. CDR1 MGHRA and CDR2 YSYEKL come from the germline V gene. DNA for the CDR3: TGCGCCAGCAGCCCCCTGGCTAGCTCACACTACGAGCAGTACTTC. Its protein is CASSPLASSHYEQYF.

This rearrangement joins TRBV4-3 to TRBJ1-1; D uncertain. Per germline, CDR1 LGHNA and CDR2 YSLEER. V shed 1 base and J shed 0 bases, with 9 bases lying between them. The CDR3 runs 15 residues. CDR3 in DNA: TGCGCCAGCAGCCAAGCCACGAACATGAACACTGAAGCTTTCTTT. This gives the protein CASSQATNMNTEAFF.

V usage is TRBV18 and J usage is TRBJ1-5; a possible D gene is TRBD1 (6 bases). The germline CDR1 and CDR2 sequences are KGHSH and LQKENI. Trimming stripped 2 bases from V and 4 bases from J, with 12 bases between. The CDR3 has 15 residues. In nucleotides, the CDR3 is TGTGCCAGCTCACCAAGTGGGGGGCTTAATCAGCCCCAGCATTTT. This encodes CASSPSGGLNQPQHF.

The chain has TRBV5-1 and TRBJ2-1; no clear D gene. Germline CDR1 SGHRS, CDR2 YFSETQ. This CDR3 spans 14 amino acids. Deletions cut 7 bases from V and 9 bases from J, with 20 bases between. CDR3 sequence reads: CASSPRQALFEQFF. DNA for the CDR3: TGCGCCAGCTCCCCGCGGCAGGCCCTTTTTGAGCAGTTCTTC.

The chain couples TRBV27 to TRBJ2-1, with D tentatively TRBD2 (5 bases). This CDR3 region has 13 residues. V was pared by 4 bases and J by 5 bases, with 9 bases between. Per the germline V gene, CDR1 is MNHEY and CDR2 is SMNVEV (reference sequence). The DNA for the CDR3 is TGTGCCAGCAGTTCAGGACTGCACAATGAGCAGTTCTTC. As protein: CASSSGLHNEQFF.

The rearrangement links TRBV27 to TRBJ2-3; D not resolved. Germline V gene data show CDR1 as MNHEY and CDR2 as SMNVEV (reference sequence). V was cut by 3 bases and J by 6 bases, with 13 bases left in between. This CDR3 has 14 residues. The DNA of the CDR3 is TGTGCCAGCAGTTTCGTGGGTGTTTCGGATACGCAGTATTTT. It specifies CASSFVGVSDTQYF.

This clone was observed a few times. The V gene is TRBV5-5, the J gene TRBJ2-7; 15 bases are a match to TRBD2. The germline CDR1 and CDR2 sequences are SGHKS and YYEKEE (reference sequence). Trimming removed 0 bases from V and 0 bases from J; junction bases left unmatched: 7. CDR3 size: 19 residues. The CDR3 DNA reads TGTGCCAGCAGCTTGGGCGGGACTAGCGGGAGGCGGAGCTCCTACGAGCAGTACTTC. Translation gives CASSLGGTSGRRSSYEQYF.

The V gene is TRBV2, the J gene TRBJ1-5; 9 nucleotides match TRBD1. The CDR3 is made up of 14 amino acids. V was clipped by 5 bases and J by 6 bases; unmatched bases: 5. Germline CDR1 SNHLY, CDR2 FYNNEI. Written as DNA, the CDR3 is TGTGCCAGCAGTCTTCTACAGGGGGCTCAGCCCCAGCATTTT. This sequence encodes CASSLLQGAQPQHF. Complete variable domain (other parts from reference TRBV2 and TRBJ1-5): EPEVTQTPSHQVTQMGQEVILRCVPISNHLYFYWYRQILGQKVEFLVSFYNNEISEKSEIFDDQFSVERPDGSNFTLKIRSTKLEDSAMYFCASSLLQGAQPQHFGDGTRLSIL.

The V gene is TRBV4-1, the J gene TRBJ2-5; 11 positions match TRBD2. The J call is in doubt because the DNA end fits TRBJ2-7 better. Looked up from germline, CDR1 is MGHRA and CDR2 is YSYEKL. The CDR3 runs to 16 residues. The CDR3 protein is CASSSYSGRARNEQYF. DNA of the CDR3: TGCGCCAGCAGCTCCTATAGCGGGAGGGCTAGGAACGAGCAGTACTTC.

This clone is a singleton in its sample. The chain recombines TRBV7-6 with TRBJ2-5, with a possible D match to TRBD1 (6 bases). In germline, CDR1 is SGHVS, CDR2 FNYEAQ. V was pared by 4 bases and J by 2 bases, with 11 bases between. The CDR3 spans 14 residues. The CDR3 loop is CASSSGQQQETQYF. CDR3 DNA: TGTGCCAGCAGCTCCGGACAGCAACAAGAGACCCAGTACTTC. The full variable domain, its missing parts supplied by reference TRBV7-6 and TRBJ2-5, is GAGVSQSPRYKVTKRGQDVALRCDPISGHVSLYWYRQALGQGPEFLTYFNYEAQQDKSGLPNDRFSAERPEGSISTLTIQRTEQRDSAMYRCASSSGQQQETQYFGPGTRLLVL.

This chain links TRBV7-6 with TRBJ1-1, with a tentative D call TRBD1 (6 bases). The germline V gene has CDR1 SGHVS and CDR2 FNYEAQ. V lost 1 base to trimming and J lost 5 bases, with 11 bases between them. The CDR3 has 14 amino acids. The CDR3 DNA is TGTGCCAGCAGCTTAGTACAGGGTTGGACTGAAGCTTTCTTT. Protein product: CASSLVQGWTEAFF.

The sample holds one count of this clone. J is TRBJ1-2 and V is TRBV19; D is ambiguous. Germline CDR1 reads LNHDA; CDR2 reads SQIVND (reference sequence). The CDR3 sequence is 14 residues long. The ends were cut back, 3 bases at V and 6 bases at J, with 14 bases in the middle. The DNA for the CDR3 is TGTGCCAGTAGTATTCGGGTGGTTGAGAATGGCTACACCTTC. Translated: CASSIRVVENGYTF.

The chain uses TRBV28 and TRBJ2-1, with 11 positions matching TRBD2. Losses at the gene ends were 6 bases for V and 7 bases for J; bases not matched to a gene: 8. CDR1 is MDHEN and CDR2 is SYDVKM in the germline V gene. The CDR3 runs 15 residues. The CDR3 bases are TGTGCCAGCAGGGTTAGCGGGAGGGCCCCTAATGAGCAGTTCTTC. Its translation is CASRVSGRAPNEQFF.

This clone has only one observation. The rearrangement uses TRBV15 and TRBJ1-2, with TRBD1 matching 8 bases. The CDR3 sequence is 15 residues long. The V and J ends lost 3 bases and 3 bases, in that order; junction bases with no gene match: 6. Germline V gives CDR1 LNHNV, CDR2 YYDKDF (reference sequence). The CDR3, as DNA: TGTGCCACCAGCAGGGACAGGGAATGGGACTATGGCTACACCTTC. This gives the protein CATSRDREWDYGYTF.

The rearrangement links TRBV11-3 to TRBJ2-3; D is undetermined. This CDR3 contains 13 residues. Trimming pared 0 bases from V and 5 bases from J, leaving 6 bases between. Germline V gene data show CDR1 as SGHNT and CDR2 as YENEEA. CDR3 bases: TGTGCCAGCAGCTTAGATCGGGTAGATACGCAGTATTTT. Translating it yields CASSLDRVDTQYF.

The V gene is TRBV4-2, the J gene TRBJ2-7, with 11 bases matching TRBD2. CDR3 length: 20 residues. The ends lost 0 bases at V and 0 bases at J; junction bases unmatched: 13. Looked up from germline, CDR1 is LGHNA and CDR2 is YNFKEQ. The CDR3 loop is CASSQDTYGTSGVLSYEQYF. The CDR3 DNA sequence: TGTGCCAGCAGCCAAGATACTTACGGGACTAGCGGAGTCCTCTCCTACGAGCAGTACTTC.

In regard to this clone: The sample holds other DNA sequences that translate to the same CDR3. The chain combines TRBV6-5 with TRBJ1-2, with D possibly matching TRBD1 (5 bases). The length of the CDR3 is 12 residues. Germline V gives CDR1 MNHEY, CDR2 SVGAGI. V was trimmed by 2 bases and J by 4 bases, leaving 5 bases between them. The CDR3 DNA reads TGTGCCAGCAGTTACGGGGGCTATGGCTACACCTTC. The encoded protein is CASSYGGYGYTF.